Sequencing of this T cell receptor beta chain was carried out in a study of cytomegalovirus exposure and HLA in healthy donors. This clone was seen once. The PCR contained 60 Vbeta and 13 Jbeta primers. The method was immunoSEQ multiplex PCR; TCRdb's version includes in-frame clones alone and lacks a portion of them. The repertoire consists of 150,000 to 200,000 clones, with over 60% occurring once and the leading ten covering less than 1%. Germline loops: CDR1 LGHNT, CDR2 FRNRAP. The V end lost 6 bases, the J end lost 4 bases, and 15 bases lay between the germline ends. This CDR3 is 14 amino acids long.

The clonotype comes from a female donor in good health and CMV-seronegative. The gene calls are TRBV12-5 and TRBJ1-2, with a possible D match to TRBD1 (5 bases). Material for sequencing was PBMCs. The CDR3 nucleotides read TGTGCTAGTGGCCCCACCGGGACTTTCTATGGCTACACCTTC. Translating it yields CASGPTGTFYGYTF.